Described below is a single T cell receptor (beta chain) sequence and its context. This CDR3 is also generated by other DNA sequences in the sample. Replicate PCRs for sorted subsets used roughly 200 ng DNA; this equaled 25,000 to 35,000 T cell genomes. Sequencing was performed with immunoSEQ multiplex PCR; in TCRdb, only in-frame clones are kept and a portion is missing. The sample contains about 2 million clones, 85% to 95% of which appear only once. The sample comes from a study of shared clonotypes between healthy human individuals. CDR1 is GTSNPN and CDR2 is SVGIG in the germline V gene (reference sequence). This CDR3 has 12 residues. V lost 3 bases and J 4 bases, leaving 8 bases between the germline ends. Terminally differentiated effector memory CD45RA+ cells were excluded by CCR7 positive selection of CD45RO-negative cells. Donors were healthy HIV-negative adults without recent acute infections or vaccinations.

This sequence originates from a man aged 18 to 30 in good health. Sequencing input: naive CD8+ T cells sorted from blood. The chain recombines TRBV30 with TRBJ2-3; the D gene could be TRBD1 or TRBD2 (6 bases each). The CDR3 DNA reads TGTGCCTGGAGCGGGGGCGCAGATACGCAGTATTTT. It codes for CAWSGGADTQYF. The full variable domain, rest sourced from reference TRBV30 and TRBJ2-3, is SQTIHQWPATLVQPVGSPLSLECTVEGTSNPNLYWYRQAAGRGLQLLFYSVGIGQISSEVPQNLSASRPQDRQFILSSKKLLLSDSGFYLCAWSGGADTQYFGPGTRLTVL.